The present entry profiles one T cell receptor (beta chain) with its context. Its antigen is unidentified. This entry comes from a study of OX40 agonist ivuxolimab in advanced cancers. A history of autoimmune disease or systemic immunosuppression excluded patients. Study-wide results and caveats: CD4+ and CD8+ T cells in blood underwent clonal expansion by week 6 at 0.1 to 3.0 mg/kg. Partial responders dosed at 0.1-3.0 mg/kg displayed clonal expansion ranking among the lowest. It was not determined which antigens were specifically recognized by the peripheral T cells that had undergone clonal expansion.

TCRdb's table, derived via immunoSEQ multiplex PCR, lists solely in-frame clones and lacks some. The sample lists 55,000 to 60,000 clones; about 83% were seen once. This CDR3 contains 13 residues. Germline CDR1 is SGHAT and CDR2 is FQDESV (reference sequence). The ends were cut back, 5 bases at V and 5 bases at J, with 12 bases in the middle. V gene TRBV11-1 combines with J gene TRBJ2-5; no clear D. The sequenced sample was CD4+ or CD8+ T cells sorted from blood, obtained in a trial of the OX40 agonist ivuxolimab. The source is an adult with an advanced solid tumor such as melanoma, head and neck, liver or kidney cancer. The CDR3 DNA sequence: TGTGCCAGCAGCCCGGACGTGGGGGAGACCCAGTACTTC. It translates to CASSPDVGETQYF.